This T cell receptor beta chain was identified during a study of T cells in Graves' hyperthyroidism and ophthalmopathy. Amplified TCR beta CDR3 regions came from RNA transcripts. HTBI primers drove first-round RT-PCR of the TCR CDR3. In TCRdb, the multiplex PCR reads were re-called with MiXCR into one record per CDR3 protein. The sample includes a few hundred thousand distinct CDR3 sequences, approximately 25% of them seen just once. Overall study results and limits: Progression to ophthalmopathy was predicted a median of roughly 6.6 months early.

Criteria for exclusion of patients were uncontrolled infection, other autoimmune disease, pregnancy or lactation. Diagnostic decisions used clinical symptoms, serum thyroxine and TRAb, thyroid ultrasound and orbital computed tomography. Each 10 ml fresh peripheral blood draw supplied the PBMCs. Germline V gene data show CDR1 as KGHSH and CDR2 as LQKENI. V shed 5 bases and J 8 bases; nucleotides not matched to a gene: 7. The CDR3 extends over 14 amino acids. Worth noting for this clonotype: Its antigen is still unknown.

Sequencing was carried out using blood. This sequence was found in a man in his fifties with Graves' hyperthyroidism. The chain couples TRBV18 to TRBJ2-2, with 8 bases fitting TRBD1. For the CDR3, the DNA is TGTGCCAGCTCATATCGGACAGGGACTGGGGAGCTGTTTTTT. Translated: CASSYRTGTGELFF.